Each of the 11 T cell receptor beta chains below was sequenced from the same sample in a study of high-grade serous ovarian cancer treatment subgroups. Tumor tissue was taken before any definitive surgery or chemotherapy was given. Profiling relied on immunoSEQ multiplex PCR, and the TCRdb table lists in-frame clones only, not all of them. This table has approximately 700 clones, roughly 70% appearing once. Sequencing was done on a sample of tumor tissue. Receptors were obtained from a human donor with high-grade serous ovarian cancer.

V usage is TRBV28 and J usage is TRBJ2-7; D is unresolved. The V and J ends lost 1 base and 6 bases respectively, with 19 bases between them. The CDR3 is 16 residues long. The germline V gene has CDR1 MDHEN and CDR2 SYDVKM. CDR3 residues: CASSLFAIFIGGEQYF. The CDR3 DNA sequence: TGTGCCAGCAGTTTATTCGCTATTTTCATAGGCGGCGAGCAGTACTTC.

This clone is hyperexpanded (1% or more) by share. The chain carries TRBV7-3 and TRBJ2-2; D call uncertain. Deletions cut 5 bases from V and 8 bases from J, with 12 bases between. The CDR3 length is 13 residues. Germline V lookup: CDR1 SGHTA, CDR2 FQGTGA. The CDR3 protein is CASSPKLGGELFF. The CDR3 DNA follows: TGTGCCAGCAGCCCGAAACTGGGTGGGGAGCTGTTTTTT. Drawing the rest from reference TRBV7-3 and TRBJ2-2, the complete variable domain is GAGVSQTPSNKVTEKGKYVELRCDPISGHTALYWYRQSLGQGPEFLIYFQGTGAADDSGLPNDRFFAVRPEGSVSTLKIQRTERGDSAVYLCASSPKLGGELFFGEGSRLTVL.

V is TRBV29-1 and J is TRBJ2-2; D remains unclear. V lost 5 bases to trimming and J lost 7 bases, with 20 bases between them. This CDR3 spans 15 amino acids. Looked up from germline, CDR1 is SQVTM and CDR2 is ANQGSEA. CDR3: CSVKVRSKGDGELFF. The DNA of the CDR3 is TGCAGCGTTAAAGTGCGGAGCAAAGGTGACGGGGAGCTGTTTTTT.

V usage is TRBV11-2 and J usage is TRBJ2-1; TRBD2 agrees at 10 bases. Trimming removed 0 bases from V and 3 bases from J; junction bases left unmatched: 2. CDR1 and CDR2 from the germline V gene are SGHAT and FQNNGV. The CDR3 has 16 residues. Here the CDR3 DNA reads TGTGCCAGCAGCTTAGAGCTAGCGGGAGTCTACAATGAGCAGTTCTTC. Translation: CASSLELAGVYNEQFF.

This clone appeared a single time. The CDR3 protein is CSVQGGKGYTF. The CDR3 bases are TGCAGCGTACAGGGGGGAAAGGGCTACACCTTC. The V call is TRBV29-1, the J call TRBJ1-2, with TRBD1 identical over 8 bases. Germline lookup yields CDR1 SQVTM and CDR2 ANQGSEA. The CDR3 has 11 amino acids. V gave up 6 bases and J gave up 8 bases; unmatched junction bases: 5.

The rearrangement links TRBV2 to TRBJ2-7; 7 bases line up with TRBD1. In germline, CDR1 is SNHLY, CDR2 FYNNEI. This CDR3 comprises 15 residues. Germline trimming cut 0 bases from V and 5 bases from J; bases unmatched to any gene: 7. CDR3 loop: CASSEAHRGRDEQYF. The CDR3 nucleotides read TGTGCCAGCAGTGAAGCGCATAGGGGGCGCGACGAGCAGTACTTC.

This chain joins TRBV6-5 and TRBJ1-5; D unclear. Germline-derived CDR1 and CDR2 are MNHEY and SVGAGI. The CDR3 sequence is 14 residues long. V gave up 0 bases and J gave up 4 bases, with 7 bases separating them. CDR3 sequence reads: CASSYSGGNQPQHF. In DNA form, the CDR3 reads TGTGCCAGCAGTTACTCGGGCGGTAATCAGCCCCAGCATTTT.

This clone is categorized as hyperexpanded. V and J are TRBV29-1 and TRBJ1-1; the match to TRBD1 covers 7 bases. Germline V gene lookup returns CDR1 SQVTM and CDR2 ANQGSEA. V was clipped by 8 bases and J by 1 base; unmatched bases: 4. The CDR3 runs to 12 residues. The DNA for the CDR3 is TGCAGCTCCCGGACAGGGAACACTGAAGCTTTCTTT. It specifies CSSRTGNTEAFF.

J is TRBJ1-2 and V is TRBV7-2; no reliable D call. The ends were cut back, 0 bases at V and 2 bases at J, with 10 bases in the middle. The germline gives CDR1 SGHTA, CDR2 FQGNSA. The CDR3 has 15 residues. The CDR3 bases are TGTGCCAGCAGCTTAGCCCGGGGAGGGAACTATGGCTACACCTTC. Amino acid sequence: CASSLARGGNYGYTF.

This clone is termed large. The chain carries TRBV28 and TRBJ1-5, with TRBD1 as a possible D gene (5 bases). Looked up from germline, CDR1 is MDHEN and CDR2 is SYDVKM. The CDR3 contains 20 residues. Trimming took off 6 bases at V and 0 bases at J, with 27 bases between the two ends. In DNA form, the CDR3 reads TGTGCCAGCAGCGTAGATTCCTCTTACGCAGGGAGATATAGCAATCAGCCCCAGCATTTT. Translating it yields CASSVDSSYAGRYSNQPQHF.

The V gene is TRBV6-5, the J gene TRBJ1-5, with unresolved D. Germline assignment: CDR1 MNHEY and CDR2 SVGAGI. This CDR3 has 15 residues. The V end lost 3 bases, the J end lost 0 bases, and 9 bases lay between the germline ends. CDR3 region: CASSYRILSNQPQHF. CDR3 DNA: TGTGCCAGCAGTTATCGGATTCTTAGCAATCAGCCCCAGCATTTT.